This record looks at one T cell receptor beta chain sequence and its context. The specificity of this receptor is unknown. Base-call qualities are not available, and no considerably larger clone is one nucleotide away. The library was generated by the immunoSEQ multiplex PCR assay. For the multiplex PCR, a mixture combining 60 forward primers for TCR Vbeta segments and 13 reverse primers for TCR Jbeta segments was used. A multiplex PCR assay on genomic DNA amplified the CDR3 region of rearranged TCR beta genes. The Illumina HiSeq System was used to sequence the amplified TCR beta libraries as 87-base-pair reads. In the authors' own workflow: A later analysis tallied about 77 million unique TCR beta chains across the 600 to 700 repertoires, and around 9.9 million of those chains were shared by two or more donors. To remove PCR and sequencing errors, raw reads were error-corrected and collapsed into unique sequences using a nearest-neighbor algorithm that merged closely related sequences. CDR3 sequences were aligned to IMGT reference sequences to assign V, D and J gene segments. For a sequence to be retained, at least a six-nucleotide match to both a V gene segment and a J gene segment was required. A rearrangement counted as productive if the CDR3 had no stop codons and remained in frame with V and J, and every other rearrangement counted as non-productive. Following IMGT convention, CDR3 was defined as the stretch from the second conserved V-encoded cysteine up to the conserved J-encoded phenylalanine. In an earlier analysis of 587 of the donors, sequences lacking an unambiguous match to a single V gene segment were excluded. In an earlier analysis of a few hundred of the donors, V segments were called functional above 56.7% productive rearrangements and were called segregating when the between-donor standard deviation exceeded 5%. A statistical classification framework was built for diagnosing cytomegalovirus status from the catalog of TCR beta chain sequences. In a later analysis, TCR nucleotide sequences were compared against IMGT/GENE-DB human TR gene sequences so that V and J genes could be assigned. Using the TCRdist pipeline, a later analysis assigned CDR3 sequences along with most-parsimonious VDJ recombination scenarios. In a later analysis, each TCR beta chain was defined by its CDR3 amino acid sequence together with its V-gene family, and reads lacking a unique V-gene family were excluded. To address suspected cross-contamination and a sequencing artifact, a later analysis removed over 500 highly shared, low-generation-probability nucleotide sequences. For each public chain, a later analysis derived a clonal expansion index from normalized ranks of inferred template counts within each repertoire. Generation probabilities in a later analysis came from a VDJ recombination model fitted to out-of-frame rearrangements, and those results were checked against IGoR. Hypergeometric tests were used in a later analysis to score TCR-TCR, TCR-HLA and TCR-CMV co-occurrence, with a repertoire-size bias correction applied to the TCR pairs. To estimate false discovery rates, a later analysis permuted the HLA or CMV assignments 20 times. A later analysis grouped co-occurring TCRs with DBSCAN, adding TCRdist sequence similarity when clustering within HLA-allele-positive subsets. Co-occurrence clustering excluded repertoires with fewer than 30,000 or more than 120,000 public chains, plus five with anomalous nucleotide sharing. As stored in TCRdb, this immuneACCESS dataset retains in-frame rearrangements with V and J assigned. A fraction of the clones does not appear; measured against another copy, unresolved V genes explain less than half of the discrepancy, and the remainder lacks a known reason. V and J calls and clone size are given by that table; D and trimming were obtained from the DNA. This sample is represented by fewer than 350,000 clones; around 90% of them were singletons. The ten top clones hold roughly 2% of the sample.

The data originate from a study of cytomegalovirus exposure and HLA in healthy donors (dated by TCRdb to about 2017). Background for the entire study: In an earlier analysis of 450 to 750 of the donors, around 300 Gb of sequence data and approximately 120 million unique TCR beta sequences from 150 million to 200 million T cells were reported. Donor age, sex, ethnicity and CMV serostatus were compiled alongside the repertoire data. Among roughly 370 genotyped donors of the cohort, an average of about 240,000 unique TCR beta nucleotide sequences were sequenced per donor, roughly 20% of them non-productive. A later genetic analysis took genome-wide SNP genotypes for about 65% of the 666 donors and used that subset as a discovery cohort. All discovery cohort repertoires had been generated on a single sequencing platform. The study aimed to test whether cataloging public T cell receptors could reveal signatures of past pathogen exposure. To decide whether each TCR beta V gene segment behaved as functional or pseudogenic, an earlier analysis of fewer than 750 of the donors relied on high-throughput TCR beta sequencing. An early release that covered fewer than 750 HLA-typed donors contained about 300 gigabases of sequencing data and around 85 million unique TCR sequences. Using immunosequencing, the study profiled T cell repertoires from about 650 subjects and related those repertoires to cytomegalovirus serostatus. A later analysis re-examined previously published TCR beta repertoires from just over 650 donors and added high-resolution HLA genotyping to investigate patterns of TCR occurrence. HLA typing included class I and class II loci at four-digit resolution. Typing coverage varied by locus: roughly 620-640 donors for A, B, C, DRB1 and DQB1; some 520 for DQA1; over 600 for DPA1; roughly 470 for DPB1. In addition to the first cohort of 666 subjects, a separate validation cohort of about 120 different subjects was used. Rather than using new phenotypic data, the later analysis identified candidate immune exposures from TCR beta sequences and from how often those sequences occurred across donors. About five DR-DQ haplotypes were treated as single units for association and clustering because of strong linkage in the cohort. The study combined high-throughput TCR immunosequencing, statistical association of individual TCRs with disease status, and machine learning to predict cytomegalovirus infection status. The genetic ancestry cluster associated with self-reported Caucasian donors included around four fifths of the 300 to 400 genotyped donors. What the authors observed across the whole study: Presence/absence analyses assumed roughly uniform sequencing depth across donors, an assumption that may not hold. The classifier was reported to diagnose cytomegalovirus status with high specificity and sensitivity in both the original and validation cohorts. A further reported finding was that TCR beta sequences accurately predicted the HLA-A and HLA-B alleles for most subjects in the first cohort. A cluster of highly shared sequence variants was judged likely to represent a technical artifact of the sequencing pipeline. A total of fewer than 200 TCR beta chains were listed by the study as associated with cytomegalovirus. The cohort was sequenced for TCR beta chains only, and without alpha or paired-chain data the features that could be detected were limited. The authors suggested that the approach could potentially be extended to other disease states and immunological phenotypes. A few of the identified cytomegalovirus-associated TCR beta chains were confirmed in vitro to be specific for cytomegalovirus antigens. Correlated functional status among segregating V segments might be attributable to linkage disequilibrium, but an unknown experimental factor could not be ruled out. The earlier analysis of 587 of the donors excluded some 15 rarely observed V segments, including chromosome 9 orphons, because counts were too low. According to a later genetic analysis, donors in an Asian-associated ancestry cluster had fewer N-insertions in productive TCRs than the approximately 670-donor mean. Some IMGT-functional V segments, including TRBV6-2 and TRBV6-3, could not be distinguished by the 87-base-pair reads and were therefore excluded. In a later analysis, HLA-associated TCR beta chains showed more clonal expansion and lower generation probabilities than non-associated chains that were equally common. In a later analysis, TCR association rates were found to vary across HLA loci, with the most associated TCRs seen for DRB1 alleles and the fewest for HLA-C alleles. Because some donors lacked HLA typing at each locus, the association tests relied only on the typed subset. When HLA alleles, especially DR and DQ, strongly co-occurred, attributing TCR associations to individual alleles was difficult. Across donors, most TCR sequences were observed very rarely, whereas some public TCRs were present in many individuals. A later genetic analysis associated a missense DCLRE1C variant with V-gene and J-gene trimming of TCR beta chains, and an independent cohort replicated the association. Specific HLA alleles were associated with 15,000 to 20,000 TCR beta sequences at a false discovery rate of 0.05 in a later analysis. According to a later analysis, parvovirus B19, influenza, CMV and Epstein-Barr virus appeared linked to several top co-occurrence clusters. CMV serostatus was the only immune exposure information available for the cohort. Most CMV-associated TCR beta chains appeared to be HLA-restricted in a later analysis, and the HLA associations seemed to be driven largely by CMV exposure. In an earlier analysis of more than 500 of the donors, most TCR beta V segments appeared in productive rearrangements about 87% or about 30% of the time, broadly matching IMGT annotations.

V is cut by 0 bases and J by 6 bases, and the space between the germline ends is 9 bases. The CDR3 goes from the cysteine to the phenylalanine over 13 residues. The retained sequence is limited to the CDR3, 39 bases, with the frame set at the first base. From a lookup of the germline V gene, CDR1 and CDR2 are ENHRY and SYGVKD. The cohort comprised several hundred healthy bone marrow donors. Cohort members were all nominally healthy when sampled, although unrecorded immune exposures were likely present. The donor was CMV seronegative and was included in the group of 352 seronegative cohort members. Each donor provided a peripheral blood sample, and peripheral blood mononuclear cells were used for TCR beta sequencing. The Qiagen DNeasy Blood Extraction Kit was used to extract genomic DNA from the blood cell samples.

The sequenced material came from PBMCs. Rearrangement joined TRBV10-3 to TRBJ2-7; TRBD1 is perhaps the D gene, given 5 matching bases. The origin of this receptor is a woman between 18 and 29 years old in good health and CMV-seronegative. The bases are TGTGCCATCAGTGAGTCGACAGTTAGCGAGCAGTACTTC. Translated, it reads CAISESTVSEQYF.